This entry lists 32 T cell receptor beta chains sequenced from one sample in a study of STAT3 mutations in large granular lymphocyte leukemia. Their target antigens are unknown. Findings of the study overall: In T-cell large granular lymphocyte leukemia, about half of patients showed multiple immunodominant subclonotypes.

TCRdb's table, derived via immunoSEQ multiplex PCR, lists solely in-frame clones and lacks some. The sample yields over 25,000 clones, 70% to 90% seen once. Sequencing was done on a sample of peripheral blood mononuclear cells. The origin of the receptors is a man aged 55 to 70 with T-cell large granular lymphocyte leukemia. Some clones in this sample may be carry-over from other donors' samples.

The chain couples TRBV5-1 to TRBJ1-4; the D gene is possibly TRBD1 (5 bases). Germline values: CDR1 SGHRS, CDR2 YFSETQ. The V gene lost 2 bases and the J gene lost 7 bases, with 12 bases spanning the gap. The CDR3 length is 14 residues. CDR3 sequence reads: CASSLGRVSEKLFF. CDR3 in DNA: TGCGCCAGCAGCTTAGGCAGGGTATCTGAAAAACTGTTTTTT.

The chain has TRBV18 and TRBJ1-4; 7 bases agree with TRBD1. Germline CDR1 is KGHSH and CDR2 is LQKENI. Trimming cost V 5 bases and J 6 bases; bases outside gene matches: 0. The CDR3 has 12 residues. CDR3 protein: CASSGTDEKLFF. The CDR3 nucleotides are TGTGCCAGCTCAGGGACAGATGAAAAACTGTTTTTT. Full variable domain (remainder filled in from reference TRBV18 and TRBJ1-4): NAGVMQNPRHLVRRRGQEARLRCSPMKGHSHVYWYRQLPEEGLKFMVYLQKENIIDESGMPKERFSAEFPKEGPSILRIQQVVRGDSAAYFCASSGTDEKLFFGSGTQLSVL.

This chain uses TRBV5-1 with TRBJ2-7, with TRBD2 identical over 8 bases. Trimming at V came to 4 bases and at J to 0 bases, leaving 9 bases not matched to a gene. CDR1 and CDR2 from the germline V gene are SGHRS and YFSETQ. There are 16 residues in the CDR3. CDR3 region: CASSQRERGHSYEQYF. Here the CDR3 DNA reads TGCGCCAGCAGCCAACGGGAGCGGGGGCACTCCTACGAGCAGTACTTC.

CDR3 protein: CASSLRGLNYGYTF. CDR3 sequence (DNA): TGTGCCAGCAGTTTAAGGGGACTAAACTATGGCTACACCTTC. The V call is TRBV27, the J call TRBJ1-2, with D possibly being TRBD1 (5 bases). This CDR3 comprises 14 residues. Trimming left V 2 bases short and J 2 bases short, with 9 bases between. Looked up from germline, CDR1 is MNHEY and CDR2 is SMNVEV (reference sequence).

CDR3 nucleotides: TGCGCCAGCAGCCAAGAAAGTAGCGGGAGCTTCTACGAGCAGTACTTC. It codes for CASSQESSGSFYEQYF. This chain connects TRBV4-3 to TRBJ2-7, with 9 bases aligning to TRBD2. Trimming took 0 bases from V and 3 from J; bases not matched to a gene: 6. Germline lookup yields CDR1 LGHNA and CDR2 YSLEER. This CDR3 is built from 16 residues.

The chain uses TRBV2 and TRBJ2-7; 9 positions match TRBD2. The CDR3 has 14 residues. The germline V gene encodes CDR1 SNHLY and CDR2 FYNNEI. The trim removed 6 bases at V and 3 bases at J, leaving 6 bases unmatched. The CDR3 protein is CASRAGTSYYEQYF. The CDR3 nucleotides are TGTGCCAGCAGGGCCGGGACTAGCTACTACGAGCAGTACTTC.

The chain carries TRBV18 and TRBJ2-7; 8 nucleotides align to TRBD1. CDR1 is KGHSH, CDR2 LQKENI, per germline. The CDR3 length is 14 residues. After removal of 2 bases from V and 3 bases from J, the junction contained 3 bases not matched to a gene. For the CDR3, the DNA is TGTGCCAGCTCACCAGACAGGGGCTTCTACGAGCAGTACTTC. Amino acids: CASSPDRGFYEQYF.

The CDR3 here is CASSPGGGLGNEQFF. CDR3 sequence (DNA): TGTGCCAGCTCACCAGGCGGTGGACTAGGGAATGAGCAGTTCTTC. The V call is TRBV18, the J call TRBJ2-1; TRBD2 agrees at 7 bases. CDR3 length: 15 residues. Germline lookup yields CDR1 KGHSH and CDR2 LQKENI. The trim removed 2 bases at V and 7 bases at J, leaving 8 bases unmatched.

The rearrangement uses TRBV4-3 and TRBJ2-4; tentatively, D is TRBD1 (6 bases). Trimming removed 0 bases at V and 0 bases at J, with 12 bases between. The V gene's germline CDR1 is LGHNA and CDR2 YSLEER. This CDR3 has 17 residues. CDR3 in amino acids: CASSQEGTPLAKNIQYF. The CDR3 nucleotides read TGCGCCAGCAGCCAAGAAGGGACACCCCTAGCCAAAAACATTCAGTACTTC.

The chain carries TRBV7-2 and TRBJ2-1; 11 bases agree with TRBD2. In germline, CDR1 is SGHTA, CDR2 FQGNSA. With 5 bases clipped from V and 5 bases from J, the junction kept 5 bases outside the gene matches. This CDR3 has 15 amino acids. CDR3 DNA: TGTGCCAGCAGCCCCGGACTAGCGGGCAACAATGAGCAGTTCTTC. Amino acid sequence: CASSPGLAGNNEQFF.

This clone was seen a single time. The rearrangement uses TRBV6-1 and TRBJ1-1, with D perhaps TRBD1 (5 bases). The CDR3 has 14 residues. With 6 bases removed from V and 2 bases from J, the gap between germline ends came to 13 bases. The germline gives CDR1 MNHNS, CDR2 SASEGT. CDR3 bases: TGTGCCAGCAGAAACCAGGGCTTAAACACTGAAGCTTTCTTT. Its translation: CASRNQGLNTEAFF.

V usage is TRBV28 and J usage is TRBJ2-4, with 9 bases that match TRBD1. After removal of 5 bases from V and 1 base from J, the junction contained 9 bases not matched to a gene. CDR3 length: 17 residues. CDR1 is MDHEN and CDR2 is SYDVKM in the germline V gene. The CDR3: CASSIDRDRDAKNIQYF. In DNA form, the CDR3 reads TGTGCCAGCAGTATTGACCGGGACAGGGATGCCAAAAACATTCAGTACTTC.

The chain employs TRBV6-6 and TRBJ2-6, with D maybe TRBD1 (6 bases). V lost 4 bases and J lost 0, with 7 bases in between. CDR1 and CDR2 (germline): MNHNY, SVGAGI (reference sequence). The CDR3 loop spans 15 amino acids. The CDR3, as DNA: TGTGCCAGCAGTTTACAGGGCTCTGGGGCCAACGTCCTGACTTTC. It specifies CASSLQGSGANVLTF.

The V gene is TRBV11-2, the J gene TRBJ2-1, with D unresolved. V lost 4 bases and J lost 4, with 11 bases in between. In germline, CDR1 is SGHAT, CDR2 FQNNGV. The CDR3 spans 14 residues. CDR3 bases: TGTGCCAGCAGCTGGGTGGGAAGTTACAATGAGCAGTTCTTC. This encodes CASSWVGSYNEQFF. Using reference TRBV11-2 and TRBJ2-1 for the parts outside the CDR3, the full variable domain is EAGVAQSPRYKIIEKRQSVAFWCNPISGHATLYWYQQILGQGPKLLIQFQNNGVVDDSQLPKDRFSAERLKGVDSTLKIQPAKLEDSAVYLCASSWVGSYNEQFFGPGTRLTVL.

V gene TRBV19 combines with J gene TRBJ2-7; TRBD1 aligns across 9 bases. After removal of 6 bases from V and 7 bases from J, the junction contained 7 bases not matched to a gene. CDR1 is LNHDA and CDR2 is SQIVND in the germline V gene (reference sequence). The CDR3 contains 13 residues. For the CDR3, the DNA is TGTGCCAGTAGGGGGACAGGGACGGAGGAGCAGTACTTC. Translation gives CASRGTGTEEQYF.

This clone has more than one count but fewer than ten. This rearrangement joins TRBV28 to TRBJ1-1, with a possible D match to TRBD1 (6 bases). Germline values: CDR1 MDHEN, CDR2 SYDVKM. Deletions cut 7 bases from V and 0 bases from J, with 12 bases between. This CDR3 is built from 14 residues. The CDR3 here is CASTPGALNTEAFF. The CDR3 bases are TGTGCCAGCACCCCGGGGGCCTTGAACACTGAAGCTTTCTTT.

The rearrangement links TRBV14 to TRBJ2-3; the match to TRBD2 covers 9 bases. Per the germline V gene, CDR1 is SGHDN and CDR2 is FVKESK. J gave up 6 bases and V 1 base, and 2 bases lay outside the gene matches. The CDR3 extends over 14 amino acids. The CDR3 DNA reads TGTGCCAGCAGCCAAGGGACTAGCGCTGATACGCAGTATTTT. It codes for CASSQGTSADTQYF.

The chain is built from TRBV25-1 and TRBJ2-7; 9 bases align to TRBD1. The ends lost 1 base at V and 5 bases at J; junction bases unmatched: 9. The CDR3 has 16 amino acids. Germline CDR1 MGHDK, CDR2 SYGVNS. CDR3 in amino acids: CASSELGGGQGHEQYF. The CDR3 DNA follows: TGTGCCAGCAGTGAATTAGGTGGGGGACAGGGCCACGAGCAGTACTTC.

The CDR3 here is CASSFPRGNQPQHF. Written as DNA, the CDR3 is TGTGCCAGCAGTTTCCCTCGGGGCAATCAGCCCCAGCATTTT. The chain uses TRBV28 and TRBJ1-5; D uncertain. The germline V gene encodes CDR1 MDHEN and CDR2 SYDVKM. The CDR3 is 14 amino acids. Trimming pared 3 bases from V and 2 bases from J, leaving 8 bases between.

The V call is TRBV5-6, the J call TRBJ2-5; D is unresolved. Germline V CDR1 and CDR2: SGHDT, YYEEEE. The CDR3 totals 16 residues. Trimming left V 0 bases short and J 1 base short, with 13 bases between. The CDR3 sequence is CASSLVGMGSQETQYF. CDR3 bases: TGTGCCAGCAGCTTGGTGGGTATGGGGTCCCAAGAGACCCAGTACTTC.

This chain joins TRBV18 and TRBJ2-1, with D tentatively TRBD1 (6 bases). Trimming shortened V by 3 bases and J by 8 bases, and 17 bases separated the two germline ends. The CDR3 totals 15 residues. From germline, CDR1 is KGHSH and CDR2 LQKENI. The CDR3 nucleotides read TGTGCCAGCTCACCCGGGGCTGGGGGCGTCGATGAGCAGTTCTTC. Its protein product is CASSPGAGGVDEQFF.

V and J are TRBV5-4 and TRBJ2-1; 7 bases line up with TRBD1. The germline V gene has CDR1 SGHNT and CDR2 YYREEE (reference sequence). The trim removed 4 bases at V and 8 bases at J, leaving 6 bases unmatched. The CDR3 is made up of 13 amino acids. The CDR3 DNA is TGTGCCAGCAGCCGAGACAGGGACGATGAGCAGTTCTTC. Protein sequence: CASSRDRDDEQFF.

This clone was seen a handful of times. The V gene is TRBV7-2, the J gene TRBJ1-2; no firm D call. The CDR3 totals 14 residues. The V end was cut by 1 base, the J end by 4 bases, with 10 bases between. Germline V gives CDR1 SGHTA, CDR2 FQGNSA. The CDR3 spells CASSLEDSSYGYTF. CDR3 bases: TGTGCCAGCAGCTTAGAAGACTCTAGCTATGGCTACACCTTC. Full variable domain (missing parts from reference TRBV7-2 and TRBJ1-2): GAGVSQSPSNKVTEKGKDVELRCDPISGHTALYWYRQSLGQGLEFLIYFQGNSAPDKSGLPSDRFSAERTGGSVSTLTIQRTQQEDSAVYLCASSLEDSSYGYTFGSGTRLTVV.

The rearrangement joins TRBV7-9 to TRBJ2-7; D is unclear. CDR1 is SEHNR and CDR2 is FQNEAQ in the germline V gene (reference sequence). The V gene lost 1 base and the J gene lost 7 bases, with 17 bases spanning the gap. CDR3 size: 15 residues. The DNA of the CDR3 is TGTGCCAGCAGCTTAGGGGTCTCCCCCAGTGGGGAGCAGTACTTC. Encoded protein: CASSLGVSPSGEQYF.

The rearrangement joins TRBV28 to TRBJ2-7; D may correspond to TRBD1 or TRBD2 (5 bases each). The germline gives CDR1 MDHEN, CDR2 SYDVKM. Trimming removed 6 bases at V and 2 bases at J, with 11 bases between. The CDR3 extends over 13 amino acids. DNA of the CDR3: TGTGCCAGCAGGGGGACGGAAGCCTACGAGCAGTACTTC. It codes for CASRGTEAYEQYF. Full variable domain (missing parts from reference TRBV28 and TRBJ2-7): DVKVTQSSRYLVKRTGEKVFLECVQDMDHENMFWYRQDPGLGLRLIYFSYDVKMKEKGDIPEGYSVSREKKERFSLILESASTNQTSMYLCASRGTEAYEQYFGPGTRLTVT.

The chain recombines TRBV4-3 with TRBJ2-1, with D perhaps TRBD2 (6 bases). This CDR3 has 15 residues. With 0 bases removed from V and 2 bases from J, the gap between germline ends came to 8 bases. The germline V gene encodes CDR1 LGHNA and CDR2 YSLEER. In DNA form, the CDR3 reads TGCGCCAGCAGCCAAGAAATAGCGGCCTACAATGAGCAGTTCTTC. This codes for CASSQEIAAYNEQFF.

The J gene is TRBJ1-4, the V gene TRBV30; D is possibly TRBD1 (6 bases). This CDR3 contains 15 residues. V lost 0 bases and J 7 bases, leaving 15 bases between the germline ends. CDR1 is GTSNPN, CDR2 SVGIG, per germline (reference sequence). In DNA, the CDR3 is TGTGCCTGGAGTGTACTGGGGGGGCCAGGTGAAAAACTGTTTTTT. Its protein is CAWSVLGGPGEKLFF.

The chain combines TRBV7-4 with TRBJ1-6; TRBD1 agrees at 8 bases. The junction had 19 bases not matched to a gene; V was cut back by 5 bases and J by 10 bases. Germline V gene data show CDR1 as SGHVT and CDR2 as SQSDAQ. The CDR3 covers 18 residues. CDR3 in amino acids: CASSPGGAGGDFWSPLHF. CDR3 DNA sequence: TGTGCCAGCAGCCCGGGGGGAGCAGGGGGCGATTTTTGGTCACCCCTCCACTTT.

V usage is TRBV30 and J usage is TRBJ2-2, with D hard to call. V lost 5 bases, J lost 7 bases, and 5 bases lay in between. CDR3 length: 10 residues. Germline CDR1 is GTSNPN and CDR2 is SVGIG (reference sequence). CDR3 in amino acids: CAWGNGELFF. CDR3 sequence (DNA): TGTGCCTGGGGGAACGGGGAGCTGTTTTTT.

This chain uses TRBV10-3 with TRBJ2-5, with D perhaps given as TRBD1 or TRBD2 (5 bases each). Trimming shortened V by 3 bases and J by 4 bases, and 18 bases separated the two germline ends. This CDR3 has 16 amino acids. Germline V lookup: CDR1 ENHRY, CDR2 SYGVKD. For the CDR3, the DNA is TGTGCCATCAGTGACGCTGGGACCTCTCGGACAGAGACCCAGTACTTC. It encodes CAISDAGTSRTETQYF.

V gene TRBV5-1 combines with J gene TRBJ2-2; the D call may be TRBD1 or TRBD2 (6 bases each). The CDR3 has 15 residues. V was shortened by 4 bases and J by 4 bases, with 14 bases between the two germline ends. CDR1 and CDR2 from the germline V gene are SGHRS and YFSETQ. CDR3 bases: TGCGCCAGCAGCGGAAGGGGGGCGGCCACCGGGGAGCTGTTTTTT. It specifies CASSGRGAATGELFF.

The chain links TRBV2 to TRBJ2-5; D may be TRBD2 (7 bases). This CDR3 contains 14 residues. Germline CDR1 SNHLY, CDR2 FYNNEI. Trimming took 6 bases from V and 5 from J, leaving 16 bases between them. The CDR3 is CASSPRGRGETQYF. CDR3 bases: TGTGCCAGCAGCCCGCGGGGGCGGGGGGAGACCCAGTACTTC.